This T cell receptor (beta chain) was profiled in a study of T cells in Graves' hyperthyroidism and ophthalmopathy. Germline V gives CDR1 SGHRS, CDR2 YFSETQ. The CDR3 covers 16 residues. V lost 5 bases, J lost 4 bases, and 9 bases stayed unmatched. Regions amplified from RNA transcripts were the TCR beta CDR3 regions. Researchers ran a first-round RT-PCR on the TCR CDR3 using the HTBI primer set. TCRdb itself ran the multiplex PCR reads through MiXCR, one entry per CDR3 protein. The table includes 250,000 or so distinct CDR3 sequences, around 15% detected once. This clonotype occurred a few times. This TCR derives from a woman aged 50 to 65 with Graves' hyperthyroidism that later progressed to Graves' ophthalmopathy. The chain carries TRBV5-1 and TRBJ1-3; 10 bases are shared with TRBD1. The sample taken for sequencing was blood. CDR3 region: CASSDPGQGLGNTIYF. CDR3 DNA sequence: TGCGCCAGCAGTGATCCGGGACAGGGGCTGGGAAACACCATATATTTT.